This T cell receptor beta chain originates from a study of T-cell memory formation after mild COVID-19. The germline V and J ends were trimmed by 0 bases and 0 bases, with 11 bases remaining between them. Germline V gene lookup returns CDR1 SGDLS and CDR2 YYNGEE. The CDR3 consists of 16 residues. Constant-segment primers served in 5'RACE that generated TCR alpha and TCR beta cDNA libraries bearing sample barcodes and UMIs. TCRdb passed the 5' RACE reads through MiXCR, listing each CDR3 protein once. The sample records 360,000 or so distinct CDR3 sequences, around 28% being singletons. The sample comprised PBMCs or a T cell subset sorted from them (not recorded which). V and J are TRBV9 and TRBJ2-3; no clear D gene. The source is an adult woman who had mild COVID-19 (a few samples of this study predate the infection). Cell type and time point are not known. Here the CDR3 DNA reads TGTGCCAGCAGCGTAGCGGCCGGTAGGAGCACAGATACGCAGTATTTT. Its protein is CASSVAAGRSTDTQYF.